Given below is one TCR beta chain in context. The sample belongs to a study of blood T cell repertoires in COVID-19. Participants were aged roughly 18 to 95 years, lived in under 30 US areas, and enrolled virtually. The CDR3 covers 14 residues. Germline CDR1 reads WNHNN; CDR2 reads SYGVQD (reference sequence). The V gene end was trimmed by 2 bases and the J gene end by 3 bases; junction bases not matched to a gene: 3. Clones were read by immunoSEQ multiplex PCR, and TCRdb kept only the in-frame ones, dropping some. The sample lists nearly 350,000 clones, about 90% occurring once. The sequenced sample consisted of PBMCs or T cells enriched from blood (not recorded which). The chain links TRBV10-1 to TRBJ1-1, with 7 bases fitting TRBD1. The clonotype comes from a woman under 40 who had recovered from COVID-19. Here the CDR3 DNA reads TGCGCCAGCAGTGAGACAGGGGTCGACACTGAAGCTTTCTTT. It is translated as CASSETGVDTEAFF.